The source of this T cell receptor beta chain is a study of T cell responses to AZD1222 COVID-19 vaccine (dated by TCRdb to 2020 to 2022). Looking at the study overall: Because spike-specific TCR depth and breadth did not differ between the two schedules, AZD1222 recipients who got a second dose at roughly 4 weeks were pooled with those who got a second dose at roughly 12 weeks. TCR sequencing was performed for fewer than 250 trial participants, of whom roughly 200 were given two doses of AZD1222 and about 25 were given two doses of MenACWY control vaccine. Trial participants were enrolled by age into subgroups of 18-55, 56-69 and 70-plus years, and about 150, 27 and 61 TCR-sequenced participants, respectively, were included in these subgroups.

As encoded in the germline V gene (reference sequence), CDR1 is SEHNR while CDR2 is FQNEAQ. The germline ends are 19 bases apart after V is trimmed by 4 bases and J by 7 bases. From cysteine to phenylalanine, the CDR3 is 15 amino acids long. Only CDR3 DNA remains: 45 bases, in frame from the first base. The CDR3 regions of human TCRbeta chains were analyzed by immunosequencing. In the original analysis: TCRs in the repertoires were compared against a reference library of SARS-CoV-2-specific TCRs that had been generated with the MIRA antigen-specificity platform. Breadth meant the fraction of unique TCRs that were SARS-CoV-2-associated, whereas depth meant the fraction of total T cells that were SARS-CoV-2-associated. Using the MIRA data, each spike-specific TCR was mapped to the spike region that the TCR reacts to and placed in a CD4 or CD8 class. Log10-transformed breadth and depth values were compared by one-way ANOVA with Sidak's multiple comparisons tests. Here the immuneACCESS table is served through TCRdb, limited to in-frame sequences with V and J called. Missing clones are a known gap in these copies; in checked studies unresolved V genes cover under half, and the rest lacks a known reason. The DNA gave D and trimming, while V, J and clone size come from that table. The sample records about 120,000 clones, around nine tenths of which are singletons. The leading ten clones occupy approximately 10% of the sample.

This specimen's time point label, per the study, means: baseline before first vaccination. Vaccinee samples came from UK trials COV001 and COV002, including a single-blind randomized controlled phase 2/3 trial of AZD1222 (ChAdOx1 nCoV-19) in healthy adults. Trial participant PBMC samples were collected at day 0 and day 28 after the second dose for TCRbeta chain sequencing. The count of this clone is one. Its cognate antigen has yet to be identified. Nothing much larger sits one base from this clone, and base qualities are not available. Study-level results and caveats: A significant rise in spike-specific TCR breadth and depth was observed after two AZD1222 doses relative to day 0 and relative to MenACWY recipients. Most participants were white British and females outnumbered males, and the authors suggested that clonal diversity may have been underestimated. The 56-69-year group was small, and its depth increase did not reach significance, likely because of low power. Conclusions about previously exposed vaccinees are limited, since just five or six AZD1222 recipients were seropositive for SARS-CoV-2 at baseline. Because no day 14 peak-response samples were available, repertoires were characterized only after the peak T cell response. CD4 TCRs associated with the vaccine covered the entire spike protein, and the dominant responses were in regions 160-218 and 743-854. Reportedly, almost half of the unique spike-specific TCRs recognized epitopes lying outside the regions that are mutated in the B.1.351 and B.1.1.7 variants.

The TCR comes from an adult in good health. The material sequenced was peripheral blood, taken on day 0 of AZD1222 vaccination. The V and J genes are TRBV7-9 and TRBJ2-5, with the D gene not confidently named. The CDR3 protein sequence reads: CASSSNGLRLATQYF. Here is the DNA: TGTGCCAGCAGCTCCAACGGGCTGAGGCTTGCGACCCAGTACTTC.